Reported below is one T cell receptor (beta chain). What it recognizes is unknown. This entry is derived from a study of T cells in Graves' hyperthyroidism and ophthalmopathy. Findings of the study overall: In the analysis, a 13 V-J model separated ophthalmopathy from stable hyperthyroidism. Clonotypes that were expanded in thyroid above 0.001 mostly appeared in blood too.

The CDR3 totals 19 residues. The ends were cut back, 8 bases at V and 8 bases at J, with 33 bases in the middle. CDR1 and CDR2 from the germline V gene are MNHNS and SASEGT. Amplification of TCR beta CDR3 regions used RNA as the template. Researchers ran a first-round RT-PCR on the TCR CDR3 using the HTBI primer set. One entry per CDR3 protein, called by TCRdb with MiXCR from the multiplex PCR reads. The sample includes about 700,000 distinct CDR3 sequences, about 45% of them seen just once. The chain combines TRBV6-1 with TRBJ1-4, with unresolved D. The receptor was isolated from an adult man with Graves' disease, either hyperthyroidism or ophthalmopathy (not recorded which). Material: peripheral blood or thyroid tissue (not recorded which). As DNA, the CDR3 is TGTGCCAGCTCCTTCGGTGTGTTTACGGCTAAGCATGGGAGCGAAAAACTGTTTTTT. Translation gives CASSFGVFTAKHGSEKLFF.